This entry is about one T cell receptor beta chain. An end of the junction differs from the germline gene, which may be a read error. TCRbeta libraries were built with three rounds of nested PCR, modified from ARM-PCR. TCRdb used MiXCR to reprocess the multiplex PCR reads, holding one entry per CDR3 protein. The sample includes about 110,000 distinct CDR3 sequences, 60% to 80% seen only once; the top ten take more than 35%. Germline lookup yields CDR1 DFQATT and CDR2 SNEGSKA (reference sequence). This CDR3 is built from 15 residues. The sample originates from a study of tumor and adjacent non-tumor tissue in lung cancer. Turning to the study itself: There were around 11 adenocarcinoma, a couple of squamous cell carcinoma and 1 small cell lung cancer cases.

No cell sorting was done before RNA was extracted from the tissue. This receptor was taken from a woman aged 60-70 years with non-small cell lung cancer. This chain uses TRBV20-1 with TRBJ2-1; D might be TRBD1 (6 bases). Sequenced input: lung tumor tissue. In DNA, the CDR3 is TGCAATGCTAGAGCCGCGCCCATGGGACACTATGAGCAGTTCTTC. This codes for CNARAAPMGHYEQFF.